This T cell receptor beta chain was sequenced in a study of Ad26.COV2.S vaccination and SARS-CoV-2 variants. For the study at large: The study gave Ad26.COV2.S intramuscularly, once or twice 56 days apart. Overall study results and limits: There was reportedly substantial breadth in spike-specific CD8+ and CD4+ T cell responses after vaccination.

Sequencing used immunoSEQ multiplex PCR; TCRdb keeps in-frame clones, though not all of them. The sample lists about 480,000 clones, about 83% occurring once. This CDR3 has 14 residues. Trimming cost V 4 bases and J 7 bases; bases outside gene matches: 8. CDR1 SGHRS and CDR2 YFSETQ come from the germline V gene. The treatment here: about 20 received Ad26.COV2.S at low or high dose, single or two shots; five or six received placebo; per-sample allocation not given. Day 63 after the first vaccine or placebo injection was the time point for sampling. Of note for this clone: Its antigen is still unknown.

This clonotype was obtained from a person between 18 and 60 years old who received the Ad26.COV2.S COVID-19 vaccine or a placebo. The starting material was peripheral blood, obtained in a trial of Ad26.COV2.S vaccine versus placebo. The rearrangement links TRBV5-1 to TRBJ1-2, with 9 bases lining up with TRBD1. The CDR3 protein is CASSPRQGDGGYTF. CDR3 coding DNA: TGCGCCAGCAGCCCCAGACAGGGGGACGGTGGCTACACCTTC.